The clone carrying this T cell receptor beta chain was observed a handful of times. TCRdb keeps only in-frame clones here, not all; method: immunoSEQ multiplex PCR. The table shows some 44,000 clones, with around 84% occurring only once. The data belong to a study of OX40 agonist ivuxolimab in advanced cancers. Background on the study: Given to patients was ivuxolimab, an agonistic anti-OX40 (CD134) antibody.

CDR1 MNHEY and CDR2 SVGAGI come from the germline V gene. V lost 10 bases and J lost 8, with 17 bases in between. The CDR3 is made up of 13 amino acids. The starting material was CD4+ or CD8+ T cells sorted from blood, obtained in a trial of the OX40 agonist ivuxolimab. The clonotype comes from an adult with an advanced solid tumor such as melanoma, head and neck, liver or kidney cancer. The gene calls are TRBV6-5 and TRBJ1-4, with D perhaps matching TRBD1 (6 bases). The chain's CDR3 is CATDDRRGEKLFF. The CDR3 DNA reads TGTGCCACCGACGACAGGAGGGGAGAAAAACTGTTTTTT.